This entry is about one TCR beta chain. No antigen is known for it. One to two pinch biopsies were taken from the rectum during colonoscopy. The data stem from a study of pediatric ulcerative colitis. General study results and limits: Rectal pinch biopsies may include blood-derived T cells. Acute severe colitis showed lower rectal diversity from clonal expansions. Total lymphocyte DNA, not sorted subsets, was the template.

Germline loops: CDR1 SGHTS, CDR2 YDEGEE. The CDR3 is 11 residues long. Trimming stripped 1 base from V and 4 bases from J, with 3 bases between. The assay was run at survey level. TCRdb's table, derived via immunoSEQ multiplex PCR, lists solely in-frame clones and lacks some. Of around 22,000 clones in the sample, about two thirds were seen once. Sequenced: gut tissue. This chain uses TRBV5-8 with TRBJ2-7; no clear D. The clonotype originates from a boy aged 5 to 17 with severe ulcerative colitis. The CDR3 is CASSLTYEQYF. The CDR3 nucleotides read TGTGCCAGCAGCTTGACGTACGAGCAGTACTTC.